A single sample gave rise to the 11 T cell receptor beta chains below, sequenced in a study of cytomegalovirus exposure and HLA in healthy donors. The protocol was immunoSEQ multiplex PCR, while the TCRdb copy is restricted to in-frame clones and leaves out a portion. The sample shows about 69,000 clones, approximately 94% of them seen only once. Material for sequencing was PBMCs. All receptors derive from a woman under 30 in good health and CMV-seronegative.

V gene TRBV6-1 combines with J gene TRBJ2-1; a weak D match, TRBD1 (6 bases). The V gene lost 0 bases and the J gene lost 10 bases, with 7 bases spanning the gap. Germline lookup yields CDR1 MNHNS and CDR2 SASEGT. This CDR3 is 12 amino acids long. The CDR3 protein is CASSEARGEQFF. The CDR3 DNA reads TGTGCCAGCAGTGAAGCGAGGGGGGAGCAGTTCTTC.

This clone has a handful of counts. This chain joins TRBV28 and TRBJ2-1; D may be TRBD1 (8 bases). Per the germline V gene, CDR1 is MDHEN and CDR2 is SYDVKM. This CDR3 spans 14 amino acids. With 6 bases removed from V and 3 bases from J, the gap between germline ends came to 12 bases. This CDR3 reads CASRGGTGYNEQFF. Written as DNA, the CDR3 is TGTGCCAGCAGGGGAGGGACAGGCTACAATGAGCAGTTCTTC.

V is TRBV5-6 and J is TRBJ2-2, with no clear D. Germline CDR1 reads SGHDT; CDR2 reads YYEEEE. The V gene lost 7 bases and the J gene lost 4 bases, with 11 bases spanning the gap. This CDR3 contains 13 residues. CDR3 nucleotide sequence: TGTGCCAGCCGACCCGGCGGCACCGGGGAGCTGTTTTTT. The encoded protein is CASRPGGTGELFF.

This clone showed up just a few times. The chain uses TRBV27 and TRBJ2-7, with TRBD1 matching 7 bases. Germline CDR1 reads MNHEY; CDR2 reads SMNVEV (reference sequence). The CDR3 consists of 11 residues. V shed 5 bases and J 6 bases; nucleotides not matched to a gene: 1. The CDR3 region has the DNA TGTGCCAGCAGTACAGGGGTCGAGCAGTACTTC. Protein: CASSTGVEQYF.

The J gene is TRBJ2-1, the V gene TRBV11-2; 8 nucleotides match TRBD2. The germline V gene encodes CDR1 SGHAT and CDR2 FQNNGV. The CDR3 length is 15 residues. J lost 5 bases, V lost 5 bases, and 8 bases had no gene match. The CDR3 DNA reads TGTGCCAGCAGCCCGAGGGGAGCGGGAGACAATGAGCAGTTCTTC. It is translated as CASSPRGAGDNEQFF.

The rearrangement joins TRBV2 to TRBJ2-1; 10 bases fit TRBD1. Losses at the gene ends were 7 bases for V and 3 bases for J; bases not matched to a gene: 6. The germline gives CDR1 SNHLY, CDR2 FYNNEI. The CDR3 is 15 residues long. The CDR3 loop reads CASTLDRGDYNEQFF. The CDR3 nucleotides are TGTGCCAGCACCCTGGACAGGGGGGACTACAATGAGCAGTTCTTC.

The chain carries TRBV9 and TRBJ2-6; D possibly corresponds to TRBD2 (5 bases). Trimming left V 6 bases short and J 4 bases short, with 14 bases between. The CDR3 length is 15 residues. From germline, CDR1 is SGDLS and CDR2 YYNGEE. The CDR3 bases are TGTGCCAGCACGGCGGGCAGCTTAGGGGCCAACGTCCTGACTTTC. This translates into CASTAGSLGANVLTF.

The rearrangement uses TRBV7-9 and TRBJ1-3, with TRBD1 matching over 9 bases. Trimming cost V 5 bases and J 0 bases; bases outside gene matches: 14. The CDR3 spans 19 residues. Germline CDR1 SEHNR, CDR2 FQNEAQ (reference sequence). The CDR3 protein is CASSDSGQGISPSGNTIYF. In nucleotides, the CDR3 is TGTGCCAGCAGCGATTCAGGACAGGGGATTTCACCCTCTGGAAACACCATATATTTT.

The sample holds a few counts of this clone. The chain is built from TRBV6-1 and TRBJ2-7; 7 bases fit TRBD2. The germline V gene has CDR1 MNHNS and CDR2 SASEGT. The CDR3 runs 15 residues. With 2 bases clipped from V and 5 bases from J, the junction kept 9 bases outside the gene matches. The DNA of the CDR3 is TGTGCCAGCAGTGAATACGGGGAGGGGTCTCACGAGCAGTACTTC. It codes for CASSEYGEGSHEQYF.

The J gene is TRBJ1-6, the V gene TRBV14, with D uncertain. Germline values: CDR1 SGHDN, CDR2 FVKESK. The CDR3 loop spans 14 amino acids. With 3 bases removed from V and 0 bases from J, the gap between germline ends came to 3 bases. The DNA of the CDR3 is TGTGCCAGCAGCCACGGCTCCTATAATTCACCCCTCCACTTT. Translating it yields CASSHGSYNSPLHF.

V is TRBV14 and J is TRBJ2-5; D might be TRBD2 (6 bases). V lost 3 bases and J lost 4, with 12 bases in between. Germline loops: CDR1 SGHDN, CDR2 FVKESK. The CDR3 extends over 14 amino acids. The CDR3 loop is CASSQIGGGETQYF. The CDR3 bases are TGTGCCAGCAGCCAGATCGGGGGAGGAGAGACCCAGTACTTC.